The entry below gives a single T cell receptor beta chain sequence along with its context. The data were obtained in a study of blood T cell repertoires in COVID-19. Study details: Acute and convalescent COVID-19 specimens originated in the United States, Italy and Spain. PBMCs, B-cell-depleted T cells, or T cells provided the cDNA or gDNA that made up the material.

As handled by the study authors: Amplifying reference gene primers gave estimates of nucleated cell counts. The table came from immunoSEQ multiplex PCR; TCRdb's copy has only in-frame clones and leaves some out. Clonal size and the V and J genes are those of that table, whereas D and trimming came from the DNA. Among 200,000 to 300,000 clones listed, approximately 86% were seen once. Germline loops: CDR1 MDHEN, CDR2 SYDVKM. The CDR3 length is 14 residues. V gave up 1 base and J gave up 5 bases, with 11 bases separating them. The sequence derives from a woman aged 55-70 years with active or convalescent COVID-19. The genes are TRBV28 and TRBJ2-5, with D uncertain. Material for sequencing was peripheral blood. The CDR3 nucleotides are TGTGCCAGCAGTTTATCCCTCCCGGTGGAGACCCAGTACTTC. Its protein is CASSLSLPVETQYF.